This T cell receptor (beta chain) was obtained from a study of CD8 T cells in Susac syndrome. This CDR3 is built from 13 residues. Germline values: CDR1 MDHEN, CDR2 SYDVKM. Between the trimmed V and J ends, which lost 4 bases and 9 bases, there was a span of 12 bases. TCR beta was sequenced from blood CD8+ and CD4+ T cells. Treatment-naive patients with stable or active relapsing-remitting disease were the multiple sclerosis controls. Both CD4+ and CD8+ T cells were negatively isolated, and TEMRA cells underwent FACS enrichment. RNA totalling about 0.5 to 1 ug underwent reverse transcription with random hexamers. With immunoSEQ multiplex PCR, TCR beta CDR3 was amplified across 54 Vbeta and 13 Jbeta. TCRdb recomputed calls from the immunoSEQ multiplex PCR reads with MiXCR, one row per CDR3 protein. The sample consists of fewer than 150,000 distinct CDR3 sequences, 85% to 95% of them appearing once.

This sequence was found in a human donor with multiple sclerosis. Sequenced sample: CD4+ T cells from PBMCs. This rearrangement joins TRBV28 to TRBJ2-2, with D possibly matching TRBD2 (6 bases). The CDR3, as DNA: TGTGCCAGCAGTTCGGGGGACGGTCGGGAGCTGTTTTTT. Translation gives CASSSGDGRELFF.